This TCR beta chain was sequenced during a study of blood T cells in healthy people across ages. Germline loops: CDR1 DFQATT, CDR2 SNEGSKA (reference sequence). V shed 7 bases, J shed 3 bases, and the junction held 7 bases outside the gene matches. The CDR3 extends over 13 amino acids. A J-beta primer mix and a sample-barcoded 5' primer were used in a second PCR of about 7 to 11 cycles. TCRdb re-called the 5' RACE reads through MiXCR, storing one row per CDR3 protein. The sample lists about 780,000 distinct CDR3 sequences, around 62% occurring once. Study-level results: Long-lived donors exceeded aged donors in naive CD4+ cells and diversity.

Of note for this clonotype: The antigen is undetermined.

Sequenced: blood. This chain links TRBV20-1 with TRBJ2-7; 9 positions match TRBD1. The TCR was taken from a man aged 30 to 39 in good health. The DNA of the CDR3 is TGCAGTGTCCCCGGGACAGGGAACTACGAGCAGTACTTC. It translates to CSVPGTGNYEQYF.